These T cell receptor beta chains were read from a single sample in a study of cytotoxic CD8 clonotypes in ibrutinib-treated CLL. TCRdb's copy holds only in-frame clones and misses some; the assay was immunoSEQ multiplex PCR. This sample has approximately 84,000 clones, with about 76% found just once. This specimen consisted of PBMCs, obtained after 12 months of ibrutinib treatment. Receptors originate from a human donor with chronic lymphocytic leukemia. Both conserved end residues are part of each CDR3. Each record gives: CDR3 protein, CDR3 DNA, clone size, D gene, V gene, J gene. The D gene is left open where the match is weak. For some rows the clone size is stated as once, few or many, or as a class when expanded; others skip it.

CDR3aa: CASSEAHGQGAYGYTF
CDR3nt: TGTGCCAGCAGTGAAGCCCATGGACAGGGTGCCTATGGCTACACCTTC
abundance: -
d_gene: TRBD1
v_gene: TRBV6-1
j_gene: TRBJ1-2

CDR3aa: CASSLGGQGAGNTIYF
CDR3nt: TGTGCCAGCAGCTTAGGGGGACAGGGCGCTGGAAACACCATATATTTT
abundance: -
d_gene: TRBD1
v_gene: TRBV7-2
j_gene: TRBJ1-3

CDR3aa: CASSPQIGAEAFF
CDR3nt: TGTGCCAGCAGCCCACAGATCGGGGCTGAAGCTTTCTTT
abundance: few
d_gene: -
v_gene: TRBV7-3
j_gene: TRBJ1-1

CDR3aa: CATSDSRQETQYF
CDR3nt: TGTGCCACCTCGGACAGCCGTCAAGAGACCCAGTACTTC
abundance: -
d_gene: -
v_gene: TRBV10-3
j_gene: TRBJ2-5

CDR3aa: CASSRINEQFF
CDR3nt: TGCGCCAGCAGCCGGATAAATGAGCAGTTCTTC
abundance: once
d_gene: -
v_gene: TRBV5-1
j_gene: TRBJ2-1

CDR3aa: CSVVGGGANEQFF
CDR3nt: TGCAGCGTTGTTGGCGGGGGGGCCAACGAGCAGTTCTTC
abundance: -
d_gene: TRBD2
v_gene: TRBV29-1
j_gene: TRBJ2-1

CDR3aa: CASSPLGGRGPPWGYTF
CDR3nt: TGTGCCAGCTCACCACTTGGGGGCAGGGGCCCACCCTGGGGCTACACCTTC
abundance: -
d_gene: -
v_gene: TRBV18
j_gene: TRBJ1-2

CDR3aa: CASSPHGGTVRTDTQYF
CDR3nt: TGTGCCAGCAGCCCCCACGGAGGGACTGTGCGGACAGATACGCAGTATTTT
abundance: -
d_gene: -
v_gene: TRBV7-8
j_gene: TRBJ2-3

CDR3aa: CAWSGQGEEAFF
CDR3nt: TGTGCCTGGAGTGGACAGGGAGAGGAAGCTTTCTTT
abundance: many
d_gene: TRBD1
v_gene: TRBV30
j_gene: TRBJ1-1

CDR3aa: CASSQWASGSFTGELFF
CDR3nt: TGCGCCAGCAGCCAGTGGGCTAGCGGGAGTTTCACCGGGGAGCTGTTTTTT
abundance: -
d_gene: TRBD2
v_gene: TRBV4-3
j_gene: TRBJ2-2

CDR3aa: CASSRDTEAFF
CDR3nt: TGTGCCAGCAGCCGGGACACTGAAGCTTTCTTT
abundance: -
d_gene: -
v_gene: TRBV6-5
j_gene: TRBJ1-1

CDR3aa: CASSDPKGGNTIYF
CDR3nt: TGTGCCAGCAGCGACCCCAAAGGGGGAAACACCATATATTTT
abundance: few
d_gene: -
v_gene: TRBV9
j_gene: TRBJ1-3

CDR3aa: CASSYGQGAGEKLFF
CDR3nt: TGTGCCAGCAGTTACGGGCAGGGGGCCGGTGAAAAACTGTTTTTT
abundance: -
d_gene: TRBD1
v_gene: TRBV6-6
j_gene: TRBJ1-4

CDR3aa: CSVVGTLTDTQYF
CDR3nt: TGCAGCGTTGTGGGCACCCTCACAGATACGCAGTATTTT
abundance: -
d_gene: -
v_gene: TRBV29-1
j_gene: TRBJ2-3

CDR3aa: CASRPPTGNTEAFF
CDR3nt: TGTGCCAGCAGGCCCCCGACAGGGAACACTGAAGCTTTCTTT
abundance: -
d_gene: -
v_gene: TRBV6-6
j_gene: TRBJ1-1

CDR3aa: CASARDGRTDTQYF
CDR3nt: TGTGCCAGCGCCCGGGACGGCCGCACAGATACGCAGTATTTT
abundance: -
d_gene: -
v_gene: TRBV2
j_gene: TRBJ2-3

CDR3aa: CASSLAAPGTGRLAKNIQYF
CDR3nt: TGTGCCAGCAGCTTAGCAGCCCCCGGGACAGGGAGGCTAGCCAAAAACATTCAGTACTTC
abundance: -
d_gene: TRBD1
v_gene: TRBV7-2
j_gene: TRBJ2-4

CDR3aa: CASSWGAEGRLFF
CDR3nt: TGTGCCAGCAGTTGGGGGGCTGAAGGGCGACTGTTTTTT
abundance: -
d_gene: -
v_gene: TRBV27
j_gene: TRBJ1-4

CDR3aa: CASSSGLAGDTQYF
CDR3nt: TGTGCCAGCAGCAGCGGACTAGCGGGAGATACGCAGTATTTT
abundance: -
d_gene: TRBD2
v_gene: TRBV7-9
j_gene: TRBJ2-3

CDR3aa: CASSLAGEDTQYF
CDR3nt: TGTGCCAGCAGCTTAGCGGGGGAGGATACGCAGTATTTT
abundance: -
d_gene: -
v_gene: TRBV7-8
j_gene: TRBJ2-3

CDR3aa: CASRTGVRYEQYF
CDR3nt: TGTGCCAGCCGCACAGGGGTTCGGTACGAGCAGTACTTC
abundance: -
d_gene: TRBD1
v_gene: TRBV6-1
j_gene: TRBJ2-7

CDR3aa: CASRGQSTDTQYF
CDR3nt: TGTGCCAGCAGAGGGCAAAGCACAGATACGCAGTATTTT
abundance: -
d_gene: -
v_gene: TRBV11-3
j_gene: TRBJ2-3